One T cell receptor (beta chain) is described in this entry. The junction shows a germline mismatch at one end, possibly a read error. Data came from immunoSEQ multiplex PCR; TCRdb stores just in-frame clones and leaves some out. Of approximately 32,000 clones detected, roughly 87% appear once; the ten largest clones hold about 0.8%. The data belong to a study of T cells in narcolepsy. Per germline, CDR1 SSHAT and CDR2 FNYEAQ (reference sequence). This CDR3 contains 15 residues. The sequencing input was CD45RA- memory CD4+ T cells from PBMCs. The TCR comes from a human donor with narcolepsy. The gene calls are TRBV7-7 and TRBJ2-5, with D perhaps matching TRBD2 (6 bases). The CDR3 protein is CASSLAAGQPETQYF. In nucleotides, the CDR3 is TGTGCTAGCAGCTTAGCGGCCGGGCAACCAGAGACCCAGTACTTC.